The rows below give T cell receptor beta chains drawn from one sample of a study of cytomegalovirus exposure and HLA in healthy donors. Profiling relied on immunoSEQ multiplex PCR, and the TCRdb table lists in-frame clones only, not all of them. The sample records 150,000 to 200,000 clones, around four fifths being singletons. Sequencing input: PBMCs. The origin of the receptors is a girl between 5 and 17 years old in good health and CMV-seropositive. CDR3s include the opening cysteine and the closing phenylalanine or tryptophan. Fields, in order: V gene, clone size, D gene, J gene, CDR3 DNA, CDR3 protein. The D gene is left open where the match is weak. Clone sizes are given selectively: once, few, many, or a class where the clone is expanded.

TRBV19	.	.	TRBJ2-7	TGTGCCAGTAGTAATGGTCAGGGTATGGCCTACGAGCAGTACTTC	CASSNGQGMAYEQYF
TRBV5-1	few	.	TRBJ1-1	TGCGCCAGCAGCTTGGGAGGTTCGAATGAAGCTTTCTTT	CASSLGGSNEAFF
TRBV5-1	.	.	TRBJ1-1	TGCGCCAGCAGCGGCCTGAACACTGAAGCTTTCTTT	CASSGLNTEAFF
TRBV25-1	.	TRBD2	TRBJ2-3	TGTGCCAGCAGTCGGACTAGCGGGGTTCCAGATACGCAGTATTTT	CASSRTSGVPDTQYF
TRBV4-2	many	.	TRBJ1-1	TGTGCCAGCAGCGAAGGACCCTGGGAGGAAGCTTTCTTT	CASSEGPWEEAFF
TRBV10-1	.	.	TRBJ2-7	TGCGCCAGCAGCCACAGCTCCTACGAGCAGTACTTC	CASSHSSYEQYF
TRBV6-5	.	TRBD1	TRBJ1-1	TGTGCCAGCAGTTACTCTAGGGGCAGGGGGACTGAAGCTTTCTTT	CASSYSRGRGTEAFF
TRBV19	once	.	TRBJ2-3	TGTGCCAGTAGTCGTAGCGTTAACACAGATACGCAGTATTTT	CASSRSVNTDTQYF
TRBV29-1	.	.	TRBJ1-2	TGCAGCGCCCGGGGGGACTATGGCTACACCTTC	CSARGDYGYTF
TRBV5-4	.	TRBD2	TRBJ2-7	TGTGCCAGCAGCTTCTCTAGCGGGGGGGCCTACGAGCAGTACTTC	CASSFSSGGAYEQYF
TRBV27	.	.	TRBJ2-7	TGTGCCAGCAGTACGGGACAAAGCTACGAGCAGTACTTC	CASSTGQSYEQYF
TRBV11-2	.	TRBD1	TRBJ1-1	TGTGCCAGCAGTCCAATCAGGGGGCGGACTGAAGCTTTCTTT	CASSPIRGRTEAFF
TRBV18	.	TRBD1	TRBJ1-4	TGTGCCAGCCAAGCCGGGACAGCAGAAAAACTGTTTTTT	CASQAGTAEKLFF
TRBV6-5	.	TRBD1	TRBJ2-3	TGTGCCAGCAGTCCCGACAGGGCGGCAGATACGCAGTATTTT	CASSPDRAADTQYF
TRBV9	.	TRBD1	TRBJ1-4	TGTGCCAGCAGCGTAGATAGGGGGCCGGGTGAAAAACTGTTTTTT	CASSVDRGPGEKLFF
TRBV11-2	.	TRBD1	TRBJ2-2	TGTGCCAGCAGACGTTCAGGGGGTTCTAATCTCGGGGAGCTGTTTTTT	CASRRSGGSNLGELFF
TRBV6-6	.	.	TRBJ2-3	TGTGCCAGCAGATCGACAGGGACTAGCACAGATACGCAGTATTTT	CASRSTGTSTDTQYF
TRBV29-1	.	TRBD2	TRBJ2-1	TGCAGCGGGGCTAGCGGGAATGAGCAGTTCTTC	CSGASGNEQFF
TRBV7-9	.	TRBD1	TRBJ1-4	TGTGCCAGCAGCGGGGACAGGGGCGATGAAAAACTGTTTTTT	CASSGDRGDEKLFF
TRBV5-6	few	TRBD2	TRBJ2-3	TGTGCCAGCAGCTTGGTTGGCGGGGGGGCGGCAGATACGCAGTATTTT	CASSLVGGGAADTQYF
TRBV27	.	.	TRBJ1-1	TGTGCCAGCAGCCAGCTTCGACGGCCGGGAGGTACCAACACTGAAGCTTTCTTT	CASSQLRRPGGTNTEAFF
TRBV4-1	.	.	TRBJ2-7	TGCGCCAGCAGCCAAGAGTTCGGTGGCTCCTACGAGCAGTACTTC	CASSQEFGGSYEQYF
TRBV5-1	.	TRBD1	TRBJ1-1	TGCGCCAGCAGAGGCGACAGGGACATTGGGTACACTGAAGCTTTCTTT	CASRGDRDIGYTEAFF
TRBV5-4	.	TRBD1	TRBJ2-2	TGTGCCAGCAGCTTTTTCGACAGGGACACCGGGGAGCTGTTTTTT	CASSFFDRDTGELFF
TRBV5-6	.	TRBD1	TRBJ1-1	TGTGCCAGCAGTCTGGGGGGTGACAGGGTCGGCACTGAAGCTTTCTTT	CASSLGGDRVGTEAFF
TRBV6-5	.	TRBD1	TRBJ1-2	TGTGCCAGCAGTTACGCCGACAGGGGTGGAAATGGCTACACCTTC	CASSYADRGGNGYTF
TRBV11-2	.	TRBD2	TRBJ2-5	TGTGCCAGCAGCTTCCGAGCGGGGGCGGGAGAGACCCAGTACTTC	CASSFRAGAGETQYF
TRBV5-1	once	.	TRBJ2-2	TGCGCCAGCCACGCGGACGGCGGGTACACCGGGGAGCTGTTTTTT	CASHADGGYTGELFF
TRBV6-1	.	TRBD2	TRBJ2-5	TGTGCCAGCAGTCGGACTAGCGGCCAAGAGACCCAGTACTTC	CASSRTSGQETQYF
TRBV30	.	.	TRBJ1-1	TGTGCCTGGAGTCTACAGGCGAACACTGAAGCTTTCTTT	CAWSLQANTEAFF
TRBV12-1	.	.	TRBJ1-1	TGTGCCAGCAGCTCTCCCTGGACAGGGCGGAGGACTGAAGCTTTCTTT	CASSSPWTGRRTEAFF
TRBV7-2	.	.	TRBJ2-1	TGTGCCAGCAGCCTCTGGGGGGATGAGCAGTTCTTC	CASSLWGDEQFF
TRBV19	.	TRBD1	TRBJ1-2	TGTGCCAGTAGTACCCCCGGGACAGGGTTGGGAGGCTACACCTTC	CASSTPGTGLGGYTF
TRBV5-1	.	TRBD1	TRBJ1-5	TGCGCCAGCAGCTTGGAACCGGGACAGGGGTATGGGCAGCCCCAGCATTTT	CASSLEPGQGYGQPQHF
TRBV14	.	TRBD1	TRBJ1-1	TGTGCCAGCCATGAGGGAGGACAGGGCGGATACACTGAAGCTTTCTTT	CASHEGGQGGYTEAFF
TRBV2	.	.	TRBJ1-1	TGTGCCACCACCGTGACAGCAGCGAGCACTGAAGCTTTCTTT	CATTVTAASTEAFF
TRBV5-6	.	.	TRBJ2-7	TGTGCCAGCAGCTTGGCCCGCGGCAGCCTCTCCTACGAGCAGTACTTC	CASSLARGSLSYEQYF
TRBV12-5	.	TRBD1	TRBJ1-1	TGTGCTAGTGGTTTGGTCCCGACAGGGGGAGTCTACACTGAAGCTTTCTTT	CASGLVPTGGVYTEAFF
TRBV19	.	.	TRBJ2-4	TGTGCCAGTAGTATAGGGAGGGGACCCAAAAACATTCAGTACTTC	CASSIGRGPKNIQYF
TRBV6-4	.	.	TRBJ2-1	TGTGCCAGCAGTGTCCTCGGGACACCTCACAATGAGCAGTTCTTC	CASSVLGTPHNEQFF
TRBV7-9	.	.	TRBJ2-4	TGTGCCAGCAGTTCCGATACGGCCAAAAACAGTCAGTACTTC	CASSSDTAKNSQYF
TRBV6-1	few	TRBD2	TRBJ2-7	TGTGCCAGCAGTGAAATGGCTAGCGGTCCCTACGAGCAGTACTTC	CASSEMASGPYEQYF